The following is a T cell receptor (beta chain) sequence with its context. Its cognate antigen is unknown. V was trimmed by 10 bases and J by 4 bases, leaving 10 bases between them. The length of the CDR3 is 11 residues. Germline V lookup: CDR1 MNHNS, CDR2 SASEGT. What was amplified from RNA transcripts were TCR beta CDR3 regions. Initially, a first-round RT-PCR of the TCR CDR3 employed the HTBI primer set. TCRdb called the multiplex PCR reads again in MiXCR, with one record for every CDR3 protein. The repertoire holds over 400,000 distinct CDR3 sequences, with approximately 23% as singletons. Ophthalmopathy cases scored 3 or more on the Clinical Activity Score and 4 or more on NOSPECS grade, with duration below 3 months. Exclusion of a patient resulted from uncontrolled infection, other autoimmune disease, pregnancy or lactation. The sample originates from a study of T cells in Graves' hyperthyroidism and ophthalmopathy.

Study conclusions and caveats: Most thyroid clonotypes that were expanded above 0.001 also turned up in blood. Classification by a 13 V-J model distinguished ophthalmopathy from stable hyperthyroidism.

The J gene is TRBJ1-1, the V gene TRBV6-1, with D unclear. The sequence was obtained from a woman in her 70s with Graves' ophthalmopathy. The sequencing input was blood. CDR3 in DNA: TGTGCCACCCACAGCTTCACTGAAGCTTTCTTT. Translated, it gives CATHSFTEAFF.